This entry is about one T cell receptor (beta chain). One junction end does not reproduce the germline sequence, and a read error may be involved. The sample originates from a study of blood T cell repertoires in COVID-19. Study at large: The United States, Italy and Spain provided the acute and convalescent COVID-19 samples.

CDR3 size: 15 residues. Germline V gene lookup returns CDR1 SGDLS and CDR2 YYNGEE. Using immunoSEQ multiplex PCR, the repertoire was profiled, and TCRdb retains in-frame clones only, with some absent. The repertoire holds 340,000 or so clones, around four fifths seen once, with 2.5% to 3% in the top ten. What was sequenced was peripheral blood. The chain has TRBV9 and TRBJ2-7; maybe TRBD2 (6 bases). This TCR was sampled from a man younger than 45 with active or convalescent COVID-19. CDR3: CASSPAGPRGYDQYF. CDR3 nucleotide sequence: TGTGCCAGCAGCCCCGCCGGGCCGCGGGGATACGACCAGTACTTC.